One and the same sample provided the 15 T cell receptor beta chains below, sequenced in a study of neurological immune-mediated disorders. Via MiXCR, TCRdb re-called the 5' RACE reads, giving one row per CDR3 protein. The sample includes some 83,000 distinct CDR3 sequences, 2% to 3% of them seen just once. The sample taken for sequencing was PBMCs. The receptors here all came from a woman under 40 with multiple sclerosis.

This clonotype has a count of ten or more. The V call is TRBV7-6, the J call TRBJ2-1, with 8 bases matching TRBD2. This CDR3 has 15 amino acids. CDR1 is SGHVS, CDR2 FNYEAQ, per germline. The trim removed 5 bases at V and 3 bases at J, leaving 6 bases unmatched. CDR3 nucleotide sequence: TGTGCCAGCAGCGATAGTGCGGGAGGCTACAATGAGCAGTTCTTC. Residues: CASSDSAGGYNEQFF. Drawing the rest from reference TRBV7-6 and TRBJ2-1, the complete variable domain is GAGVSQSPRYKVTKRGQDVALRCDPISGHVSLYWYRQALGQGPEFLTYFNYEAQQDKSGLPNDRFSAERPEGSISTLTIQRTEQRDSAMYRCASSDSAGGYNEQFFGPGTRLTVL.

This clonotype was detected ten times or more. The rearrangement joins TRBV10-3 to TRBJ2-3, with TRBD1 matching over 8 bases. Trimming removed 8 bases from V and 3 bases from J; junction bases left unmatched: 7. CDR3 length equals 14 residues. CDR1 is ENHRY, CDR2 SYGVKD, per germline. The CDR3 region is CAIGGGQGTDTQYF. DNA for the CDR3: TGTGCCATCGGGGGTGGACAGGGTACAGATACGCAGTATTTT.

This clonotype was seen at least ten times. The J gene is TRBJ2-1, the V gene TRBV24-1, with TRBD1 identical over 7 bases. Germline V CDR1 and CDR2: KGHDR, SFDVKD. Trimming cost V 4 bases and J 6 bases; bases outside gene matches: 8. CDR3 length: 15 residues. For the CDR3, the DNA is TGTGCCACCAGTGACTCTCCCGACAGGGCCAATGAGCAGTTCTTC. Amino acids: CATSDSPDRANEQFF.

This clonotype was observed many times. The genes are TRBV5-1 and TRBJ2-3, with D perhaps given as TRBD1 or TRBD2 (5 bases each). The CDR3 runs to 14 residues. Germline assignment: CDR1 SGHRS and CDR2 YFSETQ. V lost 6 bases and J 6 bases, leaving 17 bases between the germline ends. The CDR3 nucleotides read TGCGCCAGCATGCCGGGACGGACCCCCGATACGCAGTATTTT. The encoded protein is CASMPGRTPDTQYF.

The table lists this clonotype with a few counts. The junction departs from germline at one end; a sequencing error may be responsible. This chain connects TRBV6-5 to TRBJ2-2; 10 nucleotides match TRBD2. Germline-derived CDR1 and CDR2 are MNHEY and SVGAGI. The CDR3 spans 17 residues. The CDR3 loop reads CASSWGLAGVGTGEMFF. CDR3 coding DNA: TGTGCCAGCAGTTGGGGCCTAGCGGGAGTTGGTACCGGGGAGATGTTTTTT.

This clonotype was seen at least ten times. CDR3 protein: CASSQGDGGRYEQYF. The CDR3 DNA sequence: TGCGCCAGCAGCCAAGGGGATGGCGGGAGATACGAGCAGTACTTC. This chain links TRBV4-3 with TRBJ2-7, with 7 bases fitting TRBD2. The CDR3 loop spans 15 amino acids. V lost 1 base, J lost 4 bases, and 7 bases stayed unmatched. Germline CDR1 is LGHNA and CDR2 is YSLEER.

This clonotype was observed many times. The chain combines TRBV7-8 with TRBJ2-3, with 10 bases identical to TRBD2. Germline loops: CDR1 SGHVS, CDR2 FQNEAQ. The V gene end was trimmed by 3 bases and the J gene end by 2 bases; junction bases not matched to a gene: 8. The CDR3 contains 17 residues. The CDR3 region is CASSFVGLAASTDTQYF. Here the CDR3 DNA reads TGTGCCAGCAGCTTCGTCGGACTAGCGGCTTCCACAGATACGCAGTATTTT.

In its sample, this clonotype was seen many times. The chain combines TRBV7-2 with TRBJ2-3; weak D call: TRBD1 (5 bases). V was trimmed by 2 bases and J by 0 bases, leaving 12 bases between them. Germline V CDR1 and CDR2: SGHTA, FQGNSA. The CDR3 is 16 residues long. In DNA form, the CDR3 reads TGTGCCAGCAGCTTAAGGGGTCCTACTAGCACAGATACGCAGTATTTT. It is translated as CASSLRGPTSTDTQYF.

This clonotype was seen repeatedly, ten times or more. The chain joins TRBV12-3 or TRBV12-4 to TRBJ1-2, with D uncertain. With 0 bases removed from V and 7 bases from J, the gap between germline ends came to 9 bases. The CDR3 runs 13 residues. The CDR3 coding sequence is TGTGCCAGCAGTTTAGCCCGGGCTAGTGGCTACACCTTC. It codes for CASSLARASGYTF.

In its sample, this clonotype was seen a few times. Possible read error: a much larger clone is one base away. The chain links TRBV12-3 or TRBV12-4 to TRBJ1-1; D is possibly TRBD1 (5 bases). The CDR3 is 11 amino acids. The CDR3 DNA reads TGTGACAGCGGGGGGGAGTCTGAAGCTTTCTTT. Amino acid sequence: CDSGGESEAFF.

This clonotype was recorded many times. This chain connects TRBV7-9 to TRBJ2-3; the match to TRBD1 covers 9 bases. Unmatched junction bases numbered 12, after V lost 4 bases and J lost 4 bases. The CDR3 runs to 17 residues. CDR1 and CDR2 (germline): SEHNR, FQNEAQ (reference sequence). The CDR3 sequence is CASSSPPGQGMPDTQYF. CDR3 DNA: TGTGCCAGCAGCTCTCCCCCGGGACAGGGAATGCCAGATACGCAGTATTTT.

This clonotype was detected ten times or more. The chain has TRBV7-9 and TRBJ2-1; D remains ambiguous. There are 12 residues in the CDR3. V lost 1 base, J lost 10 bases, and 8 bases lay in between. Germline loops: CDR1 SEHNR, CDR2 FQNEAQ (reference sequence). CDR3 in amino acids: CASSLESLEQFF. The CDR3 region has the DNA TGTGCCAGCAGCTTAGAATCTCTAGAGCAGTTCTTC. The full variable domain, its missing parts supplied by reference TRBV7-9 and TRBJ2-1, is DTGVSQNPRHKITKRGQNVTFRCDPISEHNRLYWYRQTLGQGPEFLTYFQNEAQLEKSRLLSDRFSAERPKGSFSTLEIQRTEQGDSAMYLCASSLESLEQFFGPGTRLTVL.

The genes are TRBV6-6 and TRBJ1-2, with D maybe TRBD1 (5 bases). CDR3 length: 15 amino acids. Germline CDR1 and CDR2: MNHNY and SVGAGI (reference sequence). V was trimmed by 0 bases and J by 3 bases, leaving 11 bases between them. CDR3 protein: CASSYSMGRDYGYTF. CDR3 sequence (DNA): TGTGCCAGCAGTTACTCGATGGGCAGGGACTATGGCTACACCTTC.

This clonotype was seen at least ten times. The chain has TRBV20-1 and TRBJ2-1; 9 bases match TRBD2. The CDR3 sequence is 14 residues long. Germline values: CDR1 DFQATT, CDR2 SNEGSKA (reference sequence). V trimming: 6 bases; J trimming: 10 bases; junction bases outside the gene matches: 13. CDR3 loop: CSATSGGRGREQFF. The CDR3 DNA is TGCAGTGCAACGAGCGGGGGGAGGGGCAGGGAGCAGTTCTTC.

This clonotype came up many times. CDR3 residues: CASSPGGYEQYF. The CDR3 region has the DNA TGTGCCAGCAGTCCGGGGGGCTACGAGCAGTACTTC. This chain uses TRBV12-3 or TRBV12-4 with TRBJ2-7; 7 bases are a match to TRBD2. The CDR3 contains 12 residues. Trimming took 5 bases from V and 3 from J; bases not matched to a gene: 1.